This T cell receptor (beta chain) was recovered during a study of radiation and T cells in renal cell carcinoma (dated by TCRdb to the early 2020s). Background for the entire study: Samples came from a clinical trial, in which primary renal cell carcinomas received 15 Gy stereotactic body radiation therapy followed by nephrectomy 4 weeks later. In total, some 50 samples, comprising 26 tumors and approximately 27 peripheral blood samples, were subjected to TCR beta sequencing. In the approximately 53 samples combined, around 3.9 million unique CDR3 nucleotide sequences were found, encoding 2 million to 3 million unique CDR3 amino acid sequences.

Following the manufacturer's recommendations, the immunoSEQ kit was used to generate TCR beta libraries from genomic DNA. For library preparation, a first multiplex PCR was performed with proprietary primers, followed by a second PCR in which unique barcodes were added, and bead cleanups were performed after each round. Each sample batch included a kit-provided positive control reaction and a negative control reaction. The final libraries underwent checking on an Agilent 4200 TapeStation D1000 ScreenTape, volumetric pooling, and quantification by qPCR. Sequencing was performed on an Illumina NextSeq500 using a MidOutput 150-cycle cartridge, with 156 Read1 cycles, 15 Index1 cycles, and the kit custom primers. The pooled library was loaded at roughly 0.98 pM with an approximately 18% PhiX control spike-in. The published analysis was carried out like this. The vendor-processed data were analyzed in R, and a clonotype was defined as all T cells that share the same CDR3 nucleotide sequence. In the clone abundance analyses, frequencies in each sample were normalized to that sample's 10,000 most abundant clones. Before analysis, public T cell clones were removed, and these numbered fewer than six per sample on average. A difference in abundance of at least 32-fold between compartments was used to define tumor-enriched and baseline blood-enriched clonotypes. A beta-binomial differential abundance model was used to identify clonotypes that expanded or contracted between blood time points. Similarity between tumor and blood repertoires was quantified using the Baroni-Urbani and Buser coefficient, and groups were compared with two-tailed Wilcoxon tests in R. The clones in this table, taken by TCRdb from immuneACCESS, are in-frame only. Not every clone is retained; where verified, under half of the shortfall comes from an unresolved V gene, and the cause of the rest is unknown. V and J calls and clone size are those listed in that table; D and trimming were worked out from the DNA. Within this sample are approximately 150,000 clones, with roughly 80% of them counted one time only. The ten top clones hold approximately 20% of the sample.

In light of the paper, this sample's time point label describes: baseline pretreatment blood. The intended sense of this specimen's treatment or condition label: 15 Gy SBRT to primary tumor, nephrectomy 4 weeks later. To track tumor-enriched clonotypes, serial peripheral blood was sampled from radiation-treated patients at baseline and at 2 weeks and 4 weeks after SBRT. Every patient's renal cell carcinoma showed clear cell pathology. Genomic DNA for TCR sequencing was prepared using the QIAamp DNA Blood Mini Kit (Qiagen). The analyses included just those samples that passed every quality control check. Via the germline V gene, CDR1 is SGHRS and CDR2 YFSETQ. V and J are truncated by 1 base and 7 bases respectively, leaving an intervening sequence of 6 bases. The CDR3 covers 12 residues, taking in both the cysteine and the phenylalanine. Only the CDR3 portion is preserved as DNA: 36 bases, with reading frame beginning at the first base.

In the case of this clone: The target of this receptor is not known. Per-base qualities were not stored, and no clone one base away is much larger.

The full study reports these points: Because no pretreatment tumor biopsies were available, whether clonotypes were present in the tumor at baseline could not be determined. Tracking of blood repertoire dynamics stopped at three to five weeks after treatment, with no follow-up past that point. In blood, the top tumor clonotypes increased from baseline to 2 weeks after radiation and then shrank by 4 weeks, which suggests a temporary expansion of tumor-resident clones. The single-armed trial design could not address effects of radiation dose or scheduling on the TCR repertoire.

Recombination joined TRBV5-1 with TRBJ2-1; the D gene remains uncertain. This sequence was found in a woman between 45 and 60 years old with renal cell carcinoma. Sequenced material: blood, taken from a patient whose treatment included radiotherapy and nephrectomy. The DNA sequence reads TGCGCCAGCAGCTTGAATGGGAATGAGCAGTTCTTC. This yields the protein CASSLNGNEQFF.